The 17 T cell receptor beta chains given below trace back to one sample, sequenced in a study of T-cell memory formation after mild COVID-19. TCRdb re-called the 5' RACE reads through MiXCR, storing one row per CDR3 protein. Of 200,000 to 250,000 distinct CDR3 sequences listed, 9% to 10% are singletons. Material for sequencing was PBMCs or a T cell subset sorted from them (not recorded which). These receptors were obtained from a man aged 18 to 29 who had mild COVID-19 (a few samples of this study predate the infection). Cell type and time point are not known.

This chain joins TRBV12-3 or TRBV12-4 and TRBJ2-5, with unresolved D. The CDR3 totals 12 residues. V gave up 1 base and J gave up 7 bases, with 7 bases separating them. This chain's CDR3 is CASSLGSGTQYF. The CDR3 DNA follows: TGTGCCAGCAGTTTAGGGTCGGGGACCCAGTACTTC.

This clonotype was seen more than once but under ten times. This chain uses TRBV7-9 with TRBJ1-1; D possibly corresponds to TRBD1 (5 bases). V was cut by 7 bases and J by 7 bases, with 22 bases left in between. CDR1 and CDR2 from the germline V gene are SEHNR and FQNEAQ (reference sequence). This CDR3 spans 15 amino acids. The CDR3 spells CASIPRRGRVYEAFF. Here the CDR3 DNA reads TGTGCCAGCATTCCTAGGCGGGGCAGGGTGTATGAAGCTTTCTTT.

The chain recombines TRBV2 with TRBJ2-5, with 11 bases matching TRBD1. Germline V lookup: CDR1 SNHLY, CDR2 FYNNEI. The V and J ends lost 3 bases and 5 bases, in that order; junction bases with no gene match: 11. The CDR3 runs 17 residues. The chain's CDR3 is CASSDRTGGRTIETQYF. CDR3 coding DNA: TGTGCCAGCAGTGATAGGACAGGGGGCAGGACAATCGAGACCCAGTACTTC.

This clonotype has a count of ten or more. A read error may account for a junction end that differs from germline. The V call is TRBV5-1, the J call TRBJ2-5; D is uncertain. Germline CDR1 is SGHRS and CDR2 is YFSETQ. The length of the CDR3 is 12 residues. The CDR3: CASSLGLETQYF. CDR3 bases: TGTGCCAGCAGCTTAGGTCTGGAGACCCAGTACTTC. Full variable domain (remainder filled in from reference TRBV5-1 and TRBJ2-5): KAGVTQTPRYLIKTRGQQVTLSCSPISGHRSVSWYQQTPGQGLQFLFEYFSETQRNKGNFPGRFSGRQFSNSRSEMNVSTLELGDSALYLCASSLGLETQYFGPGTRLLVL.

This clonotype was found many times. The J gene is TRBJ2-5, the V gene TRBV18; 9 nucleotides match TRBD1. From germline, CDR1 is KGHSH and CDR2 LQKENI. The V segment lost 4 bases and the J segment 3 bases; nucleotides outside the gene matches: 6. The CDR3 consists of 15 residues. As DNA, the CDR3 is TGTGCCAGCTCACGTCGGACAGGGGAGGAAGAGACCCAGTACTTC. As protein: CASSRRTGEEETQYF. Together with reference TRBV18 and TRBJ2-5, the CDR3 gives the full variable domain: NAGVMQNPRHLVRRRGQEARLRCSPMKGHSHVYWYRQLPEEGLKFMVYLQKENIIDESGMPKERFSAEFPKEGPSILRIQQVVRGDSAAYFCASSRRTGEEETQYFGPGTRLLVL.

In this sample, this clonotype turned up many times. CDR3 nucleotides: TGTGCCAGCAGTGGATATAGCGGCGCCTCCTACAATGAGCAGTTCTTC. This encodes CASSGYSGASYNEQFF. The chain is built from TRBV6-1 and TRBJ2-1; a weak D match, TRBD2 (6 bases). The CDR3 loop spans 16 amino acids. Per the germline V gene, CDR1 is MNHNS and CDR2 is SASEGT. With 4 bases removed from V and 0 bases from J, the gap between germline ends came to 13 bases.

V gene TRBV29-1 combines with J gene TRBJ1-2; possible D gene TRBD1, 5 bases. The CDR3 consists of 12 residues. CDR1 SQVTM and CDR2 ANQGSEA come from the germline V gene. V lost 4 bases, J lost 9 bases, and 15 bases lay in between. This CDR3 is CSVGRDQVSYTF. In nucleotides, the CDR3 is TGCAGCGTTGGCAGGGATCAGGTCAGCTACACCTTC.

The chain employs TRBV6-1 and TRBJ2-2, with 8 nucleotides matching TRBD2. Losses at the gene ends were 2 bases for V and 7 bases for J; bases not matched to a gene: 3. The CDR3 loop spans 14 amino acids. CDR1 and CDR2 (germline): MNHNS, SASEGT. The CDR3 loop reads CASSEQSGGGELFF. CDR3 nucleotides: TGTGCCAGCAGTGAACAGAGCGGGGGCGGGGAGCTGTTTTTT.

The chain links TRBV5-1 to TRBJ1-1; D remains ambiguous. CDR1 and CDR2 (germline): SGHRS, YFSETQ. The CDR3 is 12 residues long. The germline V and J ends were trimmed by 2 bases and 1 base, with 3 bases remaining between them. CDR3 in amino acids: CASSFANTEAFF. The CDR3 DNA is TGCGCCAGCAGCTTTGCGAACACTGAAGCTTTCTTT.

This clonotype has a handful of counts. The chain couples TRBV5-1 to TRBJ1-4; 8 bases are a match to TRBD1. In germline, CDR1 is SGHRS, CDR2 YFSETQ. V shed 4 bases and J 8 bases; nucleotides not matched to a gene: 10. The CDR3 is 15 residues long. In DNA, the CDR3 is TGCGCCAGCAGCCTCACGACAGGGGATGAAGAAAAACTGTTTTTT. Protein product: CASSLTTGDEEKLFF.

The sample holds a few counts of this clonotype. CDR3 residues: CSARYRWDTEAFF. As DNA, the CDR3 is TGCAGTGCTAGGTATAGGTGGGACACTGAAGCTTTCTTT. The V call is TRBV20-1, the J call TRBJ1-1; D unresolved. This CDR3 comprises 13 residues. V was cut by 3 bases and J by 3 bases, with 11 bases left in between. CDR1 is DFQATT, CDR2 SNEGSKA, per germline (reference sequence).

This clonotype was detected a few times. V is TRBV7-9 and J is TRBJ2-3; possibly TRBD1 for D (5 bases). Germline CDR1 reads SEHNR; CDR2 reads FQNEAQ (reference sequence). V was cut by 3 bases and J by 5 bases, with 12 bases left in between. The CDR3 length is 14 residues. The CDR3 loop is CASSFRGSGDTQYF. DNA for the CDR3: TGTGCCAGCAGCTTTAGGGGATCGGGAGATACGCAGTATTTT.

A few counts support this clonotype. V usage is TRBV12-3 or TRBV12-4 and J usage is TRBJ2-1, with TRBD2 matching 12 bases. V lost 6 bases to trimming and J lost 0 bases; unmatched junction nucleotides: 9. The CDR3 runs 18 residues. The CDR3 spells CASSSSGGAGSSYNEQFF. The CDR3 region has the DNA TGTGCCAGCAGCTCTAGCGGGGGGGCCGGGAGCTCCTACAATGAGCAGTTCTTC.

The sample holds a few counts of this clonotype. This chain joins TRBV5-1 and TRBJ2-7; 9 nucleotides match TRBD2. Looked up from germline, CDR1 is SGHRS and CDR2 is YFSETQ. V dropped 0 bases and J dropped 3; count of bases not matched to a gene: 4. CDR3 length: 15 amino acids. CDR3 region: CASSLGGGVLYEQYV. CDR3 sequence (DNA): TGCGCCAGCAGCTTGGGCGGGGGGGTACTCTACGAGCAGTACGTC.

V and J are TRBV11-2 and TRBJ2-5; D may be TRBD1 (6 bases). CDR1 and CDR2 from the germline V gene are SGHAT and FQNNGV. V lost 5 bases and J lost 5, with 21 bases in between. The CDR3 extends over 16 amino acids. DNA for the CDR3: TGTGCCAGCAGCCCCCTGGGGGCCGCGGGCATGGAGACCCAGTACTTC. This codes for CASSPLGAAGMETQYF. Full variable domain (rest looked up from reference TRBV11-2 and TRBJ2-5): EAGVAQSPRYKIIEKRQSVAFWCNPISGHATLYWYQQILGQGPKLLIQFQNNGVVDDSQLPKDRFSAERLKGVDSTLKIQPAKLEDSAVYLCASSPLGAAGMETQYFGPGTRLLVL.

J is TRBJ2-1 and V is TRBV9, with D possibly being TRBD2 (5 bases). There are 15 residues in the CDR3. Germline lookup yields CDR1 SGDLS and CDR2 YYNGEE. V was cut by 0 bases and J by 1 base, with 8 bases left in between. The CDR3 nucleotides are TGTGCCAGCAGCGTAGGGGTAGCGTCCTACAATGAGCAGTTCTTC. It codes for CASSVGVASYNEQFF.

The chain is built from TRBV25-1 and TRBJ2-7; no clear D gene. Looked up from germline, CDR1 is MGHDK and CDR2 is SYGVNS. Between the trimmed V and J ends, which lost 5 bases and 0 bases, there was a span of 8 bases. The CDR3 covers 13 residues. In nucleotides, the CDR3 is TGTGCCAGCAGTTCCCCGAGCTCCTACGAGCAGTACGTC. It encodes CASSSPSSYEQYV.